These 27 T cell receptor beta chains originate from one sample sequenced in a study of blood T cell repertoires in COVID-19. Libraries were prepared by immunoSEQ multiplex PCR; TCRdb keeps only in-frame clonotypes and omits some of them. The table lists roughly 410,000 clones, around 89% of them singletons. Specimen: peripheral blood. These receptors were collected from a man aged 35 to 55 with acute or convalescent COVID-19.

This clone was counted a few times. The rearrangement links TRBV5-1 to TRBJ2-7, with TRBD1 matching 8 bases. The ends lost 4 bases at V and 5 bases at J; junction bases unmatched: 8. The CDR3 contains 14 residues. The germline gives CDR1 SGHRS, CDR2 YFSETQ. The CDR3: CASSLGQVGDEQYF. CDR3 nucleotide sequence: TGCGCCAGCAGCCTGGGACAGGTGGGAGACGAGCAGTACTTC.

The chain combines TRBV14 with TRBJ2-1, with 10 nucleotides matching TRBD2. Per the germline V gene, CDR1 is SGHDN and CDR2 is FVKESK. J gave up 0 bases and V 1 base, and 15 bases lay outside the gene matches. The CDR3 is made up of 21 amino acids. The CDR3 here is CASSQGPLAGANRGSYNEQFF. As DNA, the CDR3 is TGTGCCAGCAGCCAAGGCCCCCTAGCGGGGGCAAATAGGGGCTCCTACAATGAGCAGTTCTTC.

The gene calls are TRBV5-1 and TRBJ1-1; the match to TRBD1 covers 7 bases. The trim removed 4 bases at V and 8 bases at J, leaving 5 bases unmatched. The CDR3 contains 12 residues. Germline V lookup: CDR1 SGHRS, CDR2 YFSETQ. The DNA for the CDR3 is TGCGCCAGCAGCGATACAGGGGAAGAAGCTTTCTTT. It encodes CASSDTGEEAFF.

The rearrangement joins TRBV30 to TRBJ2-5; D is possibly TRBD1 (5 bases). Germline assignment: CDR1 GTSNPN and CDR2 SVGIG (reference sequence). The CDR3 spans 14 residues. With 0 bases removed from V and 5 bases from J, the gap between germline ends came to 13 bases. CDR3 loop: CAWSVGSGRETQYF. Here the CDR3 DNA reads TGTGCCTGGAGTGTAGGGTCAGGGCGGGAGACCCAGTACTTC.

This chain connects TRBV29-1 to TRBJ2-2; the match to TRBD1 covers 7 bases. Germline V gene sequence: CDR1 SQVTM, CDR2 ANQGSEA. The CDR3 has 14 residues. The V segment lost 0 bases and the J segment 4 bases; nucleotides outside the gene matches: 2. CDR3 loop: CSVEDGDSTGELFF. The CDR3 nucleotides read TGCAGCGTTGAAGATGGGGACAGCACCGGGGAGCTGTTTTTT.

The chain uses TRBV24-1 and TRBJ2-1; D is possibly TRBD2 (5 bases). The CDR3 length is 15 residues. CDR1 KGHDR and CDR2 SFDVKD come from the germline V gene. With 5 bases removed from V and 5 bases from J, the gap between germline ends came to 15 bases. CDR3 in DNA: TGTGCCACCAGTGCCTACGGCGCCGGGGACAATGAGCAGTTCTTC. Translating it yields CATSAYGAGDNEQFF.

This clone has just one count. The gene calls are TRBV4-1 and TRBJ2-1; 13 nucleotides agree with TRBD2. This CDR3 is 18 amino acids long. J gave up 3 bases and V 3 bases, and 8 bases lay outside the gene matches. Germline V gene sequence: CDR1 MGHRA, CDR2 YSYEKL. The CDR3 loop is CASSHPGLAGVVYNEQFF. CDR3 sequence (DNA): TGCGCCAGCAGCCACCCAGGACTAGCGGGGGTGGTCTACAATGAGCAGTTCTTC.

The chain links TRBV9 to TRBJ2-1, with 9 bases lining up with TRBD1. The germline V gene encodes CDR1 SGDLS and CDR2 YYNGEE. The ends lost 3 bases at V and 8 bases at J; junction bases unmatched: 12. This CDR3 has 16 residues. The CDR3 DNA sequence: TGTGCCAGCAGCGAACAGTCGGGACAGGGTTCTCATGAGCAGTTCTTC. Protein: CASSEQSGQGSHEQFF.

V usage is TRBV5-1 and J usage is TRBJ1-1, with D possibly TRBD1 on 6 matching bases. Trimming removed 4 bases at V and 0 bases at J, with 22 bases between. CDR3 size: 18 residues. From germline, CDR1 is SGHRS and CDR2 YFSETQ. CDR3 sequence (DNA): TGCGCCAGCAGCCTGGGGGGACCGGGACAACGCATGAACACTGAAGCTTTCTTT. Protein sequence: CASSLGGPGQRMNTEAFF.

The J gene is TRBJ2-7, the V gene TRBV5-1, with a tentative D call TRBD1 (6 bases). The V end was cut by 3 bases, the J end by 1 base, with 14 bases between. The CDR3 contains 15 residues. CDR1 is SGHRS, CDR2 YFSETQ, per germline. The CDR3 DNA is TGCGCCAGCAGCTCCTTCCCCCAGGGGTCCTACGAGCAGTACTTC. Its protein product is CASSSFPQGSYEQYF.

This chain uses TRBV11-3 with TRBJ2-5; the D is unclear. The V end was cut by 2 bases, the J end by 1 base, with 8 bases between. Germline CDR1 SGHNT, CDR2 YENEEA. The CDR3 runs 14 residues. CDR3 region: CASSLSASQETQYF. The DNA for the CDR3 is TGTGCCAGCAGCTTATCCGCTAGCCAAGAGACCCAGTACTTC.

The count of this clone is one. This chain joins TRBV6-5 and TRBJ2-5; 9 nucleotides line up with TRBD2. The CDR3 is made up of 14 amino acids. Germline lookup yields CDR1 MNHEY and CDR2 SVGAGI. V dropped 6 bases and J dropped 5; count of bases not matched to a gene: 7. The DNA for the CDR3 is TGTGCCAGCAGCGTAAGCGGGAGGCGCGAGACCCAGTACTTC. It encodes CASSVSGRRETQYF.

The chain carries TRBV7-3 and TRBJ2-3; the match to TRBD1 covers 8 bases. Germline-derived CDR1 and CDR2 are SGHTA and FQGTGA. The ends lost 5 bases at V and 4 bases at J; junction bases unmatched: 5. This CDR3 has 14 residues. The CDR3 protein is CASSRLQGADTQYF. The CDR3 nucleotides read TGTGCCAGCAGCCGCCTACAGGGGGCAGATACGCAGTATTTT. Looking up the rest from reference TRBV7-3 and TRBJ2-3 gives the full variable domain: GAGVSQTPSNKVTEKGKYVELRCDPISGHTALYWYRQSLGQGPEFLIYFQGTGAADDSGLPNDRFFAVRPEGSVSTLKIQRTERGDSAVYLCASSRLQGADTQYFGPGTRLTVL.

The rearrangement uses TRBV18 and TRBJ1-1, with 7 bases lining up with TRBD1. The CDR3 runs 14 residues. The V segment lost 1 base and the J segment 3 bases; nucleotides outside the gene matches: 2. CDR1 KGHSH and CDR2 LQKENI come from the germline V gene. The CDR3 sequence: CASSPQGADTEAFF. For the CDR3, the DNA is TGTGCCAGCTCACCACAGGGGGCTGACACTGAAGCTTTCTTT.

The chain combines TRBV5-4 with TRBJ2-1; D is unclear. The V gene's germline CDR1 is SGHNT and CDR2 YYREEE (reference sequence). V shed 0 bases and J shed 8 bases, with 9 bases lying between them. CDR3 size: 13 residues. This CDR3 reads CASSLVRRDEQFF. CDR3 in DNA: TGTGCCAGCAGCTTGGTACGTCGAGATGAGCAGTTCTTC.

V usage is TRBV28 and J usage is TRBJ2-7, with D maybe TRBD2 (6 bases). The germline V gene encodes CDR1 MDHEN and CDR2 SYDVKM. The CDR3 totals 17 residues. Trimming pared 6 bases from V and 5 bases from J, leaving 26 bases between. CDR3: CASSPFGTRGGLDEQYF. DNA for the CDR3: TGTGCCAGCAGCCCATTTGGGACTCGGGGCGGCCTGGACGAGCAGTACTTC.

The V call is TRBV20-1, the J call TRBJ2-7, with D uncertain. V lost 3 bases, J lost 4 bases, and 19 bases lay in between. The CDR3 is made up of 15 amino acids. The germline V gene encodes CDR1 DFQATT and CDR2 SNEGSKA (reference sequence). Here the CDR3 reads CSASVGWALVYEQYF. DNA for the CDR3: TGCAGTGCTAGTGTGGGTTGGGCCCTCGTTTACGAGCAGTACTTC.

CDR3 nucleotide sequence: TGTGCCAGCAGTGAAGCCCTAGACAGGGGTCATGGCTACACCTTC. The encoded protein is CASSEALDRGHGYTF. The chain carries TRBV6-1 and TRBJ1-2; 8 positions agree with TRBD1. V lost 0 bases, J lost 6 bases, and 6 bases stayed unmatched. Germline CDR1 MNHNS, CDR2 SASEGT. CDR3 length: 15 amino acids.

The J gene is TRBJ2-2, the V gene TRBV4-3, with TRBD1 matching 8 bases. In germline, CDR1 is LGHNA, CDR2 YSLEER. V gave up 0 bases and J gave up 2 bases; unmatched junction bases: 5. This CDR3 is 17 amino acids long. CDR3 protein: CASSQDLTGGNTGELFF. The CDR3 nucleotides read TGCGCCAGCAGCCAAGATCTCACAGGGGGAAACACCGGGGAGCTGTTTTTT.

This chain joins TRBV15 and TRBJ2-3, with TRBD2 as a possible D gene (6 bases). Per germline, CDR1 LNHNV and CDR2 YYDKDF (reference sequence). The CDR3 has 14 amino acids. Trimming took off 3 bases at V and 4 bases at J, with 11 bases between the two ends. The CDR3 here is CATSRGGESDTQYF. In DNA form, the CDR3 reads TGTGCCACCAGCAGGGGGGGAGAGTCAGATACGCAGTATTTT.

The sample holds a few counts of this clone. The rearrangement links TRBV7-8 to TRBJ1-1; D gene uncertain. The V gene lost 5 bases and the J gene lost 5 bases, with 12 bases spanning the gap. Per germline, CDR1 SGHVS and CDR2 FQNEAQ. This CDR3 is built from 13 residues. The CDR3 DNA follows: TGTGCCAGCAGCCGCACCCGGGAGACTGAAGCTTTCTTT. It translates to CASSRTRETEAFF.

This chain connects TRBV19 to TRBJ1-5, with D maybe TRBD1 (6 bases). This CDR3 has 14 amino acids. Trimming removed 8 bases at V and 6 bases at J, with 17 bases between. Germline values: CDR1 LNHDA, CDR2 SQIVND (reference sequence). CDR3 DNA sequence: TGTGCCAGTGAGAAAGACAGGCAAGGTCAGCCCCAGCATTTT. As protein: CASEKDRQGQPQHF.

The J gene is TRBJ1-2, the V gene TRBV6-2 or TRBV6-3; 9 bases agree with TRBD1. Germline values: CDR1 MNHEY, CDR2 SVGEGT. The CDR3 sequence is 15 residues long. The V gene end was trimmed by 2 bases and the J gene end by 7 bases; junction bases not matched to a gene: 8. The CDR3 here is CASSYPVQGARGYTF. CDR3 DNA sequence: TGTGCCAGCAGTTACCCAGTACAGGGGGCGCGTGGCTACACCTTC.

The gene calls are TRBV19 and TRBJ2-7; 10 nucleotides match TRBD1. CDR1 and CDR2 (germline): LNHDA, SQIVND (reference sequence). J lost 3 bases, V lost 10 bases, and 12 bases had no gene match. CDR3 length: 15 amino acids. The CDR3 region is CATQGSGQGIYEQYF. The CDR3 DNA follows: TGTGCCACCCAAGGCTCGGGACAGGGGATCTACGAGCAGTACTTC.

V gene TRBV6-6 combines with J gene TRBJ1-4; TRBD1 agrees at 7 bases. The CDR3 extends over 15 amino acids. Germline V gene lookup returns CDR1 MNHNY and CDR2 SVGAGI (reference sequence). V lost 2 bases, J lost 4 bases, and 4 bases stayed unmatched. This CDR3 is CASSYAGTDNEKLFF. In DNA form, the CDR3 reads TGTGCCAGCAGTTACGCCGGGACAGATAATGAAAAACTGTTTTTT.

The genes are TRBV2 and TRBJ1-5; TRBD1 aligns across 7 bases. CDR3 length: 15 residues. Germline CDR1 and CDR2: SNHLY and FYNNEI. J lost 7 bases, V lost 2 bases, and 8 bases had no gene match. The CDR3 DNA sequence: TGTGCCAGCAGTGAATACCGACAGGGCAGCCAGCCCCAGCATTTT. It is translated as CASSEYRQGSQPQHF.

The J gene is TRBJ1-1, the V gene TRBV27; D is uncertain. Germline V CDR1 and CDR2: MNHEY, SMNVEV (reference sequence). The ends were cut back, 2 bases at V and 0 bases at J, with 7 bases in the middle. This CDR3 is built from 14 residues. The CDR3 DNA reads TGTGCCAGCAGTTTAGGAGGAATGAACACTGAAGCTTTCTTT. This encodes CASSLGGMNTEAFF.